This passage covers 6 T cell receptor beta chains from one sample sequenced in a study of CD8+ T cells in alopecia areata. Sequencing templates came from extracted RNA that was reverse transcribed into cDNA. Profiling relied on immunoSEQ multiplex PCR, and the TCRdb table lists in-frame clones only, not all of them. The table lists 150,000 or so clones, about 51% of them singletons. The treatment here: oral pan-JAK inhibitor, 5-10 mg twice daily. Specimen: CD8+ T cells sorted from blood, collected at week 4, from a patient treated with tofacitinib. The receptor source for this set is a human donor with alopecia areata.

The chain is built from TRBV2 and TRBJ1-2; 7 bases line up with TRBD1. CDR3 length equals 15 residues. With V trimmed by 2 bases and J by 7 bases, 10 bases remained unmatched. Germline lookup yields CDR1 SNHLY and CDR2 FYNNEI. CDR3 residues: CASSEWAEGAIGYTF. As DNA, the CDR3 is TGTGCCAGCAGTGAATGGGCAGAGGGGGCCATTGGCTACACCTTC.

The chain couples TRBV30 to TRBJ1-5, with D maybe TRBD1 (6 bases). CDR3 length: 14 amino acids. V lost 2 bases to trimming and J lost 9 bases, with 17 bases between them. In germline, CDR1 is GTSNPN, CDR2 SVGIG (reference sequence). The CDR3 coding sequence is TGTGCCTGGAGTCCGGGACAAGGGAATTCGCCCCAGCATTTT. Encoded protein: CAWSPGQGNSPQHF.

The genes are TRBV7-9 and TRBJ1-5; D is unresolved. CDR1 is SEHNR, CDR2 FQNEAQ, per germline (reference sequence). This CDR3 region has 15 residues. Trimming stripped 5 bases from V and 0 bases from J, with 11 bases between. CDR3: CASSLTTGSNQPQHF. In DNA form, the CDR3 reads TGTGCCAGCAGCCTAACCACCGGTAGCAATCAGCCCCAGCATTTT.

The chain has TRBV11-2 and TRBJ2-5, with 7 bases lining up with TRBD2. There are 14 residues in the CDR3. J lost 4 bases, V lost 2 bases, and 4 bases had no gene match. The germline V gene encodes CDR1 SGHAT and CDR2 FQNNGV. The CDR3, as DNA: TGTGCCAGCAGCTTAAAGCCGGGAGGAGAGACCCAGTACTTC. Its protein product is CASSLKPGGETQYF.

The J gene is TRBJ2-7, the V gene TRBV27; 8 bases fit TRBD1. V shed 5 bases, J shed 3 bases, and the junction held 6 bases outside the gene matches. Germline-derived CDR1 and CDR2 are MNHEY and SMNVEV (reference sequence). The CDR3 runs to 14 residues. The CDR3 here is CASSPRTGSYEQYF. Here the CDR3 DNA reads TGTGCCAGCAGTCCACGGACAGGGAGCTACGAGCAGTACTTC.

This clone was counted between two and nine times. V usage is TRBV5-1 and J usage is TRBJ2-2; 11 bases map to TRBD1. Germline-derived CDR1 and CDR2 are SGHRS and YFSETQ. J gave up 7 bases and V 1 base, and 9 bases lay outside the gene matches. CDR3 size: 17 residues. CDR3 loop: CASSLSPGTGGSGELFF. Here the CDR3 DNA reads TGCGCCAGCAGCTTGTCGCCCGGGACAGGGGGAAGCGGGGAGCTGTTTTTT.